This T cell receptor beta chain was sequenced during a study of T cells after posttransplantation cyclophosphamide. Method: immunoSEQ multiplex PCR; TCRdb's copy keeps in-frame clones and lacks some. The top ten clones hold 0.1% of a sample with tens of thousands of clones, 90% to 95% of them seen once. The naive gate required viable CD3+CD4+ or CD3+CD8+ cells with CCR7+CD45RA+CD45RO-CD95-CD27+CD28+ phenotype. The CDR3 is 15 residues long. The V gene lost 6 bases and the J gene lost 7 bases, with 18 bases spanning the gap. Germline V gene data show CDR1 as MNHEY and CDR2 as SVGAGI. The sequencing input was naive CD4+ T cells sorted from blood. The gene calls are TRBV6-5 and TRBJ1-4; maybe TRBD1 (6 bases). The TCR sequence derives from a man between 25 and 39 years old in good health and a related stem cell transplant donor. The CDR3, as DNA: TGTGCCAGCAGCCCCAGGGGTTTCTCAGGTGAAAAACTGTTTTTT. Protein: CASSPRGFSGEKLFF.